This entry features one T cell receptor (beta chain) sequence. CDR1 and CDR2 from the germline V gene are GTSNPN and SVGIG (reference sequence). This CDR3 spans 16 amino acids. With V trimmed by 1 base and J by 7 bases, 11 bases remained unmatched. This record comes from a study of blood T cell repertoires in COVID-19. In the study overall: PBMCs, B-cell-depleted T cells, or T cells provided the cDNA or gDNA that made up the material.

Sequencing used immunoSEQ multiplex PCR; TCRdb keeps in-frame clones, though not all of them. The sample includes 80,000 to 100,000 clones, around 85% seen only once; the top ten take approximately 15%. The V call is TRBV30, the J call TRBJ1-4, with TRBD1 matching over 8 bases. The receptor was isolated from a woman aged 80 or over with active or convalescent COVID-19. Sequencing was carried out using peripheral blood. The CDR3: CAWSGTAGGWGEKLFF. CDR3 sequence (DNA): TGTGCCTGGAGTGGCACCGCAGGGGGCTGGGGTGAAAAACTGTTTTTT.